This TCR beta chain came from a study of cytomegalovirus exposure and HLA in healthy donors. Study as a whole: Drawn from HLA-typed donors, 65 million to 100 million unique TCRs were held in an early data release. General observations from the study: Later analysis reportedly placed an Asian-associated ancestry cluster below the roughly 690-donor mean in N-insertions.

This clone showed up just a few times. Its target is unknown. The study ran its PCR with 60 Vbeta and 13 Jbeta primers. Sequenced by immunoSEQ multiplex PCR; TCRdb stores in-frame clones only, minus some. This sample yields approximately 110,000 clones, of which 74% are seen a single time; more than 2% belongs to the top ten. CDR3 size: 14 residues. The germline V gene encodes CDR1 LNHDA and CDR2 SQIVND (reference sequence). With V trimmed by 6 bases and J by 7 bases, 11 bases remained unmatched. The chain has TRBV19 and TRBJ2-5, with TRBD1 identical over 7 bases. The source is a man aged 50 to 60 in good health and CMV-seropositive. Material: PBMCs. The chain's CDR3 is CASREAHRGTTQYF. CDR3 coding DNA: TGTGCCAGTAGGGAGGCCCACAGGGGCACGACCCAGTACTTC.